The 20 T cell receptor beta chains in this list originate from one sample, sequenced in a study of shared clonotypes between healthy human individuals. TCRdb's table, derived via immunoSEQ multiplex PCR, lists solely in-frame clones and lacks some. The table includes about 1.4 million clones, roughly 96% detected once. The specimen was naive CD4+ T cells sorted from blood. The subset denotes: CD45RA+ positively selected. These receptors came from a man in his thirties or forties in good health.

The rearrangement joins TRBV25-1 to TRBJ2-1, with D perhaps assigned TRBD1 or TRBD2 (6 bases each). V gave up 2 bases and J gave up 9 bases, with 14 bases separating them. This CDR3 has 14 amino acids. The germline gives CDR1 MGHDK, CDR2 SYGVNS. As DNA, the CDR3 is TGTGCCAGCAGTGAAGGAGGGGGGAGTCCTGAGCAGTTCTTC. This codes for CASSEGGGSPEQFF.

This sequence joins TRBV4-3 and TRBJ2-7; the match to TRBD2 covers 8 bases. CDR1 is LGHNA, CDR2 YSLEER, per germline. Trimming took 3 bases from V and 5 from J; bases not matched to a gene: 9. The CDR3 length is 15 residues. CDR3 DNA: TGCGCCAGCAGCCAGAGGGGACTAGAAAGAGACGAGCAGTACTTC. Its protein product is CASSQRGLERDEQYF.

This chain joins TRBV5-1 and TRBJ2-7; D is undetermined. V lost 0 bases to trimming and J lost 7 bases, with 2 bases between them. The CDR3 runs to 10 residues. The V gene's germline CDR1 is SGHRS and CDR2 YFSETQ. The DNA of the CDR3 is TGCGCCAGCAGCTTGGATGAGCAGTACTTC. Protein product: CASSLDEQYF.

The CDR3 here is CASSLVLAGGYEQYF. CDR3 bases: TGTGCCAGCAGCTTGGTTCTAGCGGGCGGCTACGAGCAGTACTTC. This chain joins TRBV5-4 and TRBJ2-7, with TRBD2 identical over 8 bases. Germline lookup yields CDR1 SGHNT and CDR2 YYREEE (reference sequence). The V and J ends lost 0 bases and 3 bases, in that order; junction bases with no gene match: 5. The CDR3 is 15 residues long.

This chain connects TRBV12-5 to TRBJ2-2; tentative D call: TRBD1 (7 bases). The CDR3 contains 18 residues. Germline assignment: CDR1 LGHNT and CDR2 FRNRAP. V was shortened by 3 bases and J by 2 bases, with 19 bases between the two germline ends. The CDR3 DNA follows: TGTGCTAGTGGTTTCTCGTTTGGGGGGACAGTAAACACCGGGGAGCTGTTTTTT. Its translation is CASGFSFGGTVNTGELFF.

V gene TRBV19 combines with J gene TRBJ1-5; 10 bases are a match to TRBD1. V was clipped by 10 bases and J by 0 bases; unmatched bases: 6. The CDR3 consists of 15 residues. Germline V gene lookup returns CDR1 LNHDA and CDR2 SQIVND (reference sequence). The CDR3 reads CATGQGVNSNQPQHF. DNA of the CDR3: TGTGCCACCGGACAGGGGGTTAATAGCAATCAGCCCCAGCATTTT.

The rearrangement uses TRBV6-6 and TRBJ2-1; D is unresolved. This CDR3 spans 16 amino acids. Germline V CDR1 and CDR2: MNHNY, SVGAGI (reference sequence). V was shortened by 6 bases and J by 0 bases, with 15 bases between the two germline ends. The DNA of the CDR3 is TGTGCCAGCAGCGAAAGGGTGGGCCCCTCCTACAATGAGCAGTTCTTC. It specifies CASSERVGPSYNEQFF.

This sequence joins TRBV5-1 and TRBJ2-1; 9 nucleotides line up with TRBD2. CDR1 is SGHRS and CDR2 is YFSETQ in the germline V gene. V lost 0 bases and J lost 9; bases outside the gene matches: 19. The CDR3 has 19 amino acids. In DNA form, the CDR3 reads TGCGCCAGCAGCTTGGGTAGCGGGAGCTGGAATGAGTGGGGTAGTGAGCAGTTCTTC. Encoded protein: CASSLGSGSWNEWGSEQFF. Looking up the rest from reference TRBV5-1 and TRBJ2-1 gives the full variable domain: KAGVTQTPRYLIKTRGQQVTLSCSPISGHRSVSWYQQTPGQGLQFLFEYFSETQRNKGNFPGRFSGRQFSNSRSEMNVSTLELGDSALYLCASSLGSGSWNEWGSEQFFGPGTRLTVL.

V is TRBV7-3 and J is TRBJ2-7; 11 bases are shared with TRBD2. Germline CDR1 and CDR2: SGHTA and FQGTGA. The CDR3 has 14 residues. V was clipped by 4 bases and J by 6 bases; unmatched bases: 5. The CDR3 spells CASSSGLAGAEQYF. DNA of the CDR3: TGTGCCAGCAGCTCCGGACTAGCGGGCGCCGAGCAGTACTTC.

The chain links TRBV5-5 to TRBJ2-2; tentative D call: TRBD1 (5 bases). Germline CDR1 is SGHKS and CDR2 is YYEKEE (reference sequence). This CDR3 is built from 16 residues. V gave up 1 base and J gave up 0 bases, with 10 bases separating them. The CDR3 region has the DNA TGTGCCAGCAGCTTGAGGGCAGGGCCGAACACCGGGGAGCTGTTTTTT. Translated: CASSLRAGPNTGELFF.

For this clone: This same CDR3 is encoded by further DNA sequences in the sample. This chain joins TRBV29-1 and TRBJ2-3; possibly TRBD2 for D (6 bases). The CDR3 is 12 residues long. Trimming pared 3 bases from V and 3 bases from J, leaving 7 bases between. Germline V gene lookup returns CDR1 SQVTM and CDR2 ANQGSEA. The DNA for the CDR3 is TGCAGCGTTGATGCGGGGACAGATACGCAGTATTTT. Protein sequence: CSVDAGTDTQYF.

The chain carries TRBV9 and TRBJ1-1; 7 bases agree with TRBD1. The CDR3 covers 14 residues. Germline V gives CDR1 SGDLS, CDR2 YYNGEE. J was trimmed by 4 bases and V by 4 bases; bases with no gene match: 7. As DNA, the CDR3 is TGTGCCAGCAGCAAGGCAGGGGGGGGCACTGAAGCTTTCTTT. Protein sequence: CASSKAGGGTEAFF.

The chain couples TRBV25-1 to TRBJ2-7, with 9 bases aligning to TRBD1. The CDR3 has 12 amino acids. V lost 8 bases and J lost 6; bases outside the gene matches: 5. Germline V gene sequence: CDR1 MGHDK, CDR2 SYGVNS. CDR3: CASRDRVGEQYF. The DNA for the CDR3 is TGTGCCAGCCGGGACAGGGTGGGCGAGCAGTACTTC.

The chain combines TRBV10-3 with TRBJ1-2; D is possibly TRBD1 (6 bases). V lost 5 bases to trimming and J lost 3 bases, with 7 bases between them. CDR3 size: 12 residues. The germline CDR1 and CDR2 sequences are ENHRY and SYGVKD. CDR3 loop: CAISTGYYGYTF. CDR3 DNA: TGTGCCATCAGTACAGGGTACTATGGCTACACCTTC.

The CDR3 DNA sequence: TGTGCCAGTAGTATAGCTCGGGGGGCAGGGCAGCCCCAGCATTTT. Its protein product is CASSIARGAGQPQHF. The chain is built from TRBV19 and TRBJ1-5; D perhaps matches TRBD1 (6 bases). The CDR3 loop spans 15 amino acids. V gave up 1 base and J gave up 7 bases, with 14 bases separating them. Per germline, CDR1 LNHDA and CDR2 SQIVND (reference sequence).

The J gene is TRBJ2-7, the V gene TRBV5-6; tentative D call: TRBD1 (5 bases). The CDR3 sequence is 15 residues long. CDR1 and CDR2 (germline): SGHDT, YYEEEE. V lost 4 bases, J lost 2 bases, and 16 bases lay in between. The CDR3 loop reads CASSAPGALTYEQYF. The DNA of the CDR3 is TGTGCCAGCAGCGCCCCTGGGGCGTTGACCTACGAGCAGTACTTC.

The chain is built from TRBV27 and TRBJ1-5; 8 nucleotides agree with TRBD1. The CDR3 loop spans 16 amino acids. V dropped 5 bases and J dropped 2; count of bases not matched to a gene: 8. Germline values: CDR1 MNHEY, CDR2 SMNVEV (reference sequence). Here the CDR3 reads CASSPWTGNGNQPQHF. The CDR3 nucleotides read TGTGCCAGCAGTCCATGGACAGGGAACGGCAATCAGCCCCAGCATTTT.

This chain joins TRBV9 and TRBJ2-1, with D possibly called TRBD1 or TRBD2 (5 bases each). The V gene lost 4 bases and the J gene lost 8 bases, with 19 bases spanning the gap. The CDR3 is 15 amino acids. CDR1 is SGDLS and CDR2 is YYNGEE in the germline V gene. The CDR3 DNA reads as TGTGCCAGCAGCCCCGGAGGTTTCGGGGCGTATGAGCAGTTCTTC. Its translation: CASSPGGFGAYEQFF.

The V gene is TRBV11-3, the J gene TRBJ2-2, with D unclear. The V end lost 6 bases, the J end lost 0 bases, and 11 bases lay between the germline ends. CDR1 and CDR2 (germline): SGHNT, YENEEA. This CDR3 is 15 amino acids long. The DNA of the CDR3 is TGTGCCAGCAGTGAGATGAGCACGAACACCGGGGAGCTGTTTTTT. Amino acids: CASSEMSTNTGELFF.

This sequence joins TRBV18 and TRBJ2-6, with 10 nucleotides matching TRBD1. V lost 3 bases to trimming and J lost 0 bases; unmatched junction nucleotides: 5. CDR3 length: 18 residues. Germline CDR1 and CDR2: KGHSH and LQKENI. CDR3 amino acids: CASSPRQGASSGANVLTF. In nucleotides, the CDR3 is TGTGCCAGCTCACCCCGACAGGGGGCAAGCTCTGGGGCCAACGTCCTGACTTTC.